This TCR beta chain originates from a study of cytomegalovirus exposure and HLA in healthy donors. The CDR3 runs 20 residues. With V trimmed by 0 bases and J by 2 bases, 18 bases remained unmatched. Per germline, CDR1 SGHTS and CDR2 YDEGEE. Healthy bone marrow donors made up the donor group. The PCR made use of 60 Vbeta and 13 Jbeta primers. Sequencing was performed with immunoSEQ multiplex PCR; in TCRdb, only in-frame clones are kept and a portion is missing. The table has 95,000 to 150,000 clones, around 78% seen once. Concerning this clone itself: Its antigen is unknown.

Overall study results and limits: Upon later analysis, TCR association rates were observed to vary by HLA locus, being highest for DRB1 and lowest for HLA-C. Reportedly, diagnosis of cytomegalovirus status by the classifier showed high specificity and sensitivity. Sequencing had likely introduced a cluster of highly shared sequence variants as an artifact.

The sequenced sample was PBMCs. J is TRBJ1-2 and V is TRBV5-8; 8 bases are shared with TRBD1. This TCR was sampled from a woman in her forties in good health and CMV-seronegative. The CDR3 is CASSLVRGPYSSSYNYGYTF. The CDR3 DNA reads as TGTGCCAGCAGCTTGGTCAGGGGGCCCTACTCCTCATCCTACAACTATGGCTACACCTTC.